The 21 T cell receptor beta chains below all came from one sample that was sequenced in a study of cytomegalovirus exposure and HLA in healthy donors. The PCR used 60 Vbeta and 13 Jbeta primers. Assay used: immunoSEQ multiplex PCR; TCRdb lists only in-frame clones, some missing. The sample consists of roughly 90,000 clones, less than 85% of them appearing once. Sequences were obtained from PBMCs. These receptors all stem from a man younger than 30 in good health and CMV-seronegative.

The V call is TRBV6-5, the J call TRBJ1-2, with 9 bases that match TRBD1. J lost 4 bases, V lost 8 bases, and 8 bases had no gene match. The germline gives CDR1 MNHEY, CDR2 SVGAGI. This CDR3 region has 14 residues. CDR3 bases: TGTGCCAGCCGTCCCGGGACAGGGTTCTATGGCTACACCTTC. Residues: CASRPGTGFYGYTF.

This rearrangement joins TRBV7-9 to TRBJ2-7, with TRBD1 identical over 8 bases. This CDR3 region has 14 residues. The trim removed 5 bases at V and 4 bases at J, leaving 7 bases unmatched. Looked up from germline, CDR1 is SEHNR and CDR2 is FQNEAQ (reference sequence). The CDR3, as DNA: TGTGCCAGCAGCCCTGGGACAGGAATATACGAGCAGTACTTC. Encoded protein: CASSPGTGIYEQYF.

The chain uses TRBV6-5 and TRBJ2-7; D is unclear. Germline lookup yields CDR1 MNHEY and CDR2 SVGAGI. This CDR3 has 11 amino acids. Between the trimmed V and J ends, which lost 4 bases and 7 bases, there was a span of 8 bases. CDR3 loop: CASSSLLEQYF. CDR3 sequence (DNA): TGTGCCAGCAGTTCCCTTCTAGAGCAGTACTTC.

The gene calls are TRBV6-5 and TRBJ1-2, with 8 nucleotides matching TRBD1. Germline V gives CDR1 MNHEY, CDR2 SVGAGI. The CDR3 covers 13 residues. The junction had 6 bases not matched to a gene; V was cut back by 4 bases and J by 8 bases. CDR3 in DNA: TGTGCCAGCAGTTTCGGACAGGGAACGGGCTACACCTTC. Translating gives CASSFGQGTGYTF.

For the CDR3, the DNA is TGCGCCAGCAGCCAGGACCGGACAGCCTACTATGGCTACACCTTC. The encoded protein is CASSQDRTAYYGYTF. The J gene is TRBJ1-2, the V gene TRBV4-3, with D possibly TRBD1 on 6 matching bases. CDR3 length: 15 residues. V lost 3 bases and J lost 3, with 14 bases in between. The germline V gene encodes CDR1 LGHNA and CDR2 YSLEER.

The chain employs TRBV10-1 and TRBJ2-1; 15 bases line up with TRBD2. Germline assignment: CDR1 WNHNN and CDR2 SYGVQD (reference sequence). J lost 0 bases, V lost 5 bases, and 8 bases had no gene match. The CDR3 extends over 19 amino acids. The CDR3: CASSTGLAGGPYSYNEQFF. CDR3 DNA sequence: TGCGCCAGCAGTACTGGACTAGCGGGGGGGCCTTACTCCTACAATGAGCAGTTCTTC.

This chain joins TRBV6-5 and TRBJ2-6; TRBD1 agrees at 8 bases. The CDR3 totals 16 residues. V trimming: 4 bases; J trimming: 4 bases; junction bases outside the gene matches: 6. Germline CDR1 is MNHEY and CDR2 is SVGAGI. Here the CDR3 DNA reads TGTGCCAGCAGTTTAAACAGGGGGATCGGGGCCAACGTCCTGACTTTC. Its protein product is CASSLNRGIGANVLTF.

V and J are TRBV30 and TRBJ2-1; unclear D gene. This CDR3 has 13 amino acids. The germline V gene has CDR1 GTSNPN and CDR2 SVGIG (reference sequence). The V and J ends lost 2 bases and 0 bases respectively, with 5 bases between them. The DNA for the CDR3 is TGTGCCTGGAGTCCGTACTCCTACAATGAGCAGTTCTTC. Amino acids: CAWSPYSYNEQFF. Based on the CDR3 plus reference TRBV30 and TRBJ2-1, the full variable domain is SQTIHQWPATLVQPVGSPLSLECTVEGTSNPNLYWYRQAAGRGLQLLFYSVGIGQISSEVPQNLSASRPQDRQFILSSKKLLLSDSGFYLCAWSPYSYNEQFFGPGTRLTVL.

The chain recombines TRBV6-5 with TRBJ1-4, with 8 bases fitting TRBD1. Germline V gene data show CDR1 as MNHEY and CDR2 as SVGAGI. The CDR3 loop spans 15 amino acids. Trimming at V came to 6 bases and at J to 8 bases, leaving 11 bases not matched to a gene. The CDR3 loop is CASSSLRGRREKLFF. The CDR3 nucleotides are TGTGCCAGCAGCTCCCTCAGGGGGCGACGAGAAAAACTGTTTTTT.

V and J are TRBV9 and TRBJ2-7; 11 bases agree with TRBD2. V lost 4 bases and J lost 2; bases outside the gene matches: 5. The CDR3 is 15 residues long. Germline-derived CDR1 and CDR2 are SGDLS and YYNGEE. This chain's CDR3 is CASSHGTSGTYEQYF. In nucleotides, the CDR3 is TGTGCCAGCAGCCACGGGACTAGCGGAACCTACGAGCAGTACTTC.

This chain links TRBV11-2 with TRBJ2-7; 7 bases match TRBD2. The CDR3 is made up of 15 amino acids. Germline CDR1 is SGHAT and CDR2 is FQNNGV. J lost 6 bases, V lost 1 base, and 9 bases had no gene match. CDR3: CASSLVREPLFEQYF. In nucleotides, the CDR3 is TGTGCCAGCAGCTTAGTGCGGGAGCCTCTTTTCGAGCAGTACTTC.

The chain recombines TRBV5-4 with TRBJ2-2; 14 bases map to TRBD2. The CDR3 has 18 amino acids. In germline, CDR1 is SGHNT, CDR2 YYREEE (reference sequence). The V and J ends lost 5 bases and 4 bases, in that order; junction bases with no gene match: 10. This CDR3 is CASSPGTSGSMPTGELFF. Here the CDR3 DNA reads TGTGCCAGCAGTCCCGGGACTAGCGGGAGTATGCCCACCGGGGAGCTGTTTTTT.

This clone has only a few counts. The chain links TRBV30 to TRBJ2-7; no firm D call. This CDR3 spans 11 amino acids. The V gene lost 2 bases and the J gene lost 6 bases, with 8 bases spanning the gap. From germline, CDR1 is GTSNPN and CDR2 SVGIG (reference sequence). The CDR3, as DNA: TGTGCCTGGAGTAGCAAATCCGAGCAGTACTTC. Amino acid sequence: CAWSSKSEQYF.

The chain recombines TRBV5-1 with TRBJ2-1, with a possible D match to TRBD1 (5 bases). CDR1 is SGHRS and CDR2 is YFSETQ in the germline V gene. CDR3 length equals 14 residues. Trimming stripped 0 bases from V and 9 bases from J, with 13 bases between. The CDR3 region has the DNA TGCGCCAGCAGCTTGGGGGGCACGAAGAGTGAGCAGTTCTTC. This translates into CASSLGGTKSEQFF.

The rearrangement links TRBV19 to TRBJ2-6, with D possibly TRBD2 on 6 matching bases. Trimming pared 0 bases from V and 0 bases from J, leaving 15 bases between. Germline V gives CDR1 LNHDA, CDR2 SQIVND (reference sequence). The CDR3 length is 19 residues. The CDR3 sequence is CASSIDGDFMGSGANVLTF. The CDR3 nucleotides read TGTGCCAGTAGTATAGATGGGGACTTTATGGGCTCTGGGGCCAACGTCCTGACTTTC.

In nucleotides, the CDR3 is TGTGCCAGCAGCCAAGGGCTAGCGGGAGGGAGAGAGACCCAGTACTTC. Its protein product is CASSQGLAGGRETQYF. V gene TRBV14 combines with J gene TRBJ2-5, with 12 bases identical to TRBD2. J was trimmed by 4 bases and V by 1 base; bases with no gene match: 4. CDR3 size: 16 residues. Germline CDR1 reads SGHDN; CDR2 reads FVKESK.

This clone was seen a few times. The rearrangement joins TRBV15 to TRBJ1-5; 7 bases align to TRBD1. V was clipped by 2 bases and J by 3 bases; unmatched bases: 4. The germline gives CDR1 LNHNV, CDR2 YYDKDF (reference sequence). The CDR3 contains 15 residues. The CDR3 here is CATSRPDRDNQPQHF. The CDR3 DNA reads TGTGCCACCAGCAGACCTGACAGGGACAATCAGCCCCAGCATTTT.

This chain links TRBV14 with TRBJ2-7; maybe TRBD1 (5 bases). Per the germline V gene, CDR1 is SGHDN and CDR2 is FVKESK. V shed 1 base and J shed 2 bases, with 9 bases lying between them. The CDR3 loop spans 14 amino acids. The CDR3 sequence is CASSQVMTAYEQYF. The CDR3 bases are TGTGCCAGCAGCCAAGTGATGACAGCCTACGAGCAGTACTTC. Based on the CDR3 plus reference TRBV14 and TRBJ2-7, the full variable domain is EAGVTQFPSHSVIEKGQTVTLRCDPISGHDNLYWYRRVMGKEIKFLLHFVKESKQDESGMPNNRFLAERTGGTYSTLKVQPAELEDSGVYFCASSQVMTAYEQYFGPGTRLTVT.

J is TRBJ2-2 and V is TRBV25-1; TRBD2 matches at 7 bases. CDR1 and CDR2 from the germline V gene are MGHDK and SYGVNS. Trimming cost V 1 base and J 5 bases; bases outside gene matches: 4. This CDR3 has 15 residues. CDR3: CASSELGGATGELFF. The CDR3 DNA reads as TGTGCCAGCAGTGAATTGGGAGGGGCGACCGGGGAGCTGTTTTTT. The entire variable domain, with the rest obtained from reference TRBV25-1 and TRBJ2-2, is as follows: EADIYQTPRYLVIGTGKKITLECSQTMGHDKMYWYQQDPGMELHLIHYSYGVNSTEKGDLSSESTVSRIRTEHFPLTLESARPSHTSQYLCASSELGGATGELFFGEGSRLTVL.

J is TRBJ1-1 and V is TRBV9; tentative D call: TRBD1 (6 bases). V shed 4 bases and J shed 5 bases, with 18 bases lying between them. CDR3 length: 15 amino acids. CDR1 SGDLS and CDR2 YYNGEE come from the germline V gene. CDR3 sequence: CASSPAPGRGTEAFF. The CDR3 coding sequence is TGTGCCAGCAGCCCAGCACCGGGGAGGGGGACTGAAGCTTTCTTT.

This chain joins TRBV2 and TRBJ1-5, with a weak D call TRBD1 (6 bases). V was trimmed by 2 bases and J by 6 bases, leaving 14 bases between them. CDR3 size: 15 residues. CDR1 is SNHLY, CDR2 FYNNEI, per germline. CDR3 protein: CASSEWDIPSQPQHF. CDR3 nucleotides: TGTGCCAGCAGTGAATGGGACATCCCGAGTCAGCCCCAGCATTTT. The variable domain in full, completed from reference TRBV2 and TRBJ1-5, reads EPEVTQTPSHQVTQMGQEVILRCVPISNHLYFYWYRQILGQKVEFLVSFYNNEISEKSEIFDDQFSVERPDGSNFTLKIRSTKLEDSAMYFCASSEWDIPSQPQHFGDGTRLSIL.